A single sample is the source of the 14 T cell receptor beta chains below, sequenced in a study of T cells after yellow fever vaccination. Each CDR3 protein is one row after TCRdb ran MiXCR on the 5' RACE reads. The table includes about 320,000 distinct CDR3 sequences, 9.5% to 15% detected once. Sequenced here: CD4+ T cells sorted from PBMCs, sampled 15 days after the yellow fever booster vaccination. The receptors come from a man between 18 and 35 years old who received the YFV17D yellow fever vaccine.

This clonotype was counted a few times. This rearrangement joins TRBV6-5 to TRBJ2-1, with D perhaps TRBD1 (6 bases). V shed 4 bases and J shed 1 base, with 14 bases lying between them. The germline V gene encodes CDR1 MNHEY and CDR2 SVGAGI. The CDR3 covers 16 residues. CDR3 sequence reads: CASSSEWGRSYNEQFF. The CDR3 coding sequence is TGTGCCAGCAGTTCTGAATGGGGGCGATCCTACAATGAGCAGTTCTTC.

This chain connects TRBV20-1 to TRBJ2-5; 11 nucleotides line up with TRBD2. This CDR3 spans 14 amino acids. J lost 3 bases, V lost 3 bases, and 3 bases had no gene match. The V gene's germline CDR1 is DFQATT and CDR2 SNEGSKA (reference sequence). CDR3 region: CSARVSGGEETQYF. As DNA, the CDR3 is TGCAGTGCTAGGGTTAGCGGGGGGGAAGAGACCCAGTACTTC.

This clonotype was picked up many times. The rearrangement joins TRBV5-1 to TRBJ2-7; 7 nucleotides align to TRBD1. V shed 4 bases and J 4 bases; nucleotides not matched to a gene: 2. From germline, CDR1 is SGHRS and CDR2 YFSETQ. The CDR3 has 12 residues. Here the CDR3 DNA reads TGCGCCAGCAGCCTGGGACAGTACGAGCAGTACTTC. It yields the protein CASSLGQYEQYF.

The sample holds a few counts of this clonotype. This sequence joins TRBV7-9 and TRBJ1-2; D is unresolved. V gave up 6 bases and J gave up 0 bases, with 11 bases separating them. The V gene's germline CDR1 is SEHNR and CDR2 FQNEAQ (reference sequence). The CDR3 length is 14 residues. CDR3 region: CASSPTPTNYGYTF. CDR3 nucleotides: TGTGCCAGCAGTCCGACACCCACTAACTATGGCTACACCTTC.

This clonotype was seen more than once but under ten times. The V call is TRBV21-1, the J call TRBJ2-4. TRBV21-1 is described as a pseudogene. CDR3 length equals 17 residues. CDR3 in amino acids: CASSKCFYSPAKNIQYF. In nucleotides, the CDR3 is TGTGCCAGCAGCAAATGTTTCTACAGCCCAGCCAAAAACATTCAGTACTTC.

The chain links TRBV5-5 to TRBJ2-1; D uncertain. The germline V and J ends were trimmed by 2 bases and 6 bases, with 9 bases remaining between them. This CDR3 is 13 amino acids long. Germline V gene sequence: CDR1 SGHKS, CDR2 YYEKEE (reference sequence). CDR3 amino acids: CASSLSQINEQFF. CDR3 in DNA: TGTGCCAGCAGCTTAAGCCAGATCAATGAGCAGTTCTTC.

The CDR3 here is CSASKLEAFF. CDR3 nucleotides: TGCAGTGCTAGCAAGCTTGAAGCTTTCTTT. The chain couples TRBV20-1 to TRBJ1-1; D ambiguous. The germline CDR1 and CDR2 sequences are DFQATT and SNEGSKA (reference sequence). Trimming removed 3 bases at V and 7 bases at J, with 6 bases between. CDR3 size: 10 residues.

This clonotype has more than one count but fewer than ten. This rearrangement joins TRBV18 to TRBJ1-3; D ambiguous. Germline V CDR1 and CDR2: KGHSH, LQKENI. The CDR3 has 14 residues. V was clipped by 2 bases and J by 2 bases, with 7 bases between them. In DNA form, the CDR3 reads TGTGCCAGCTCACCAGTCGATACTGGAAACACCATATATTTT. Its translation is CASSPVDTGNTIYF. Together with reference TRBV18 and TRBJ1-3, the CDR3 gives the full variable domain: NAGVMQNPRHLVRRRGQEARLRCSPMKGHSHVYWYRQLPEEGLKFMVYLQKENIIDESGMPKERFSAEFPKEGPSILRIQQVVRGDSAAYFCASSPVDTGNTIYFGEGSWLTVV.

V gene TRBV10-3 combines with J gene TRBJ1-1; maybe TRBD1 (6 bases). V dropped 11 bases and J dropped 1 base, with 14 bases sitting between them. CDR1 and CDR2 (germline): ENHRY, SYGVKD. The CDR3 sequence is 13 residues long. CDR3 sequence: CASDQGQNTEAFF. The CDR3, as DNA: TGTGCCTCCGATCAGGGACAGAACACTGAAGCTTTCTTT.

This clonotype was counted once. CDR3 bases: TGTGCCAGCAGCTTAGCTAGCGGGGGGCCCTTAACTTACAATGAGCAGTTCTTC. Its protein product is CASSLASGGPLTYNEQFF. V gene TRBV11-2 combines with J gene TRBJ2-1, with 11 bases fitting TRBD2. The germline V gene encodes CDR1 SGHAT and CDR2 FQNNGV. CDR3 length: 18 amino acids. The V and J ends lost 1 base and 4 bases, in that order; junction bases with no gene match: 9.

This clonotype was seen a few times. The chain is built from TRBV20-1 and TRBJ1-1; D perhaps matches TRBD1 (5 bases). CDR3 length equals 12 residues. Looked up from germline, CDR1 is DFQATT and CDR2 is SNEGSKA (reference sequence). V was pared by 1 base and J by 5 bases, with 8 bases between. The CDR3 spells CSARVWGTEAFF. CDR3 sequence (DNA): TGCAGTGCTAGAGTGTGGGGGACTGAAGCTTTCTTT.

This clonotype was detected ten times or more. The gene calls are TRBV5-1 and TRBJ2-3; 16 nucleotides agree with TRBD2. Germline V lookup: CDR1 SGHRS, CDR2 YFSETQ. V was clipped by 5 bases and J by 4 bases; unmatched bases: 16. The CDR3 contains 20 residues. CDR3 sequence: CASSSLPGLAGGTVADTQYF. For the CDR3, the DNA is TGCGCCAGCAGTTCCCTTCCGGGACTAGCGGGGGGGACCGTGGCAGATACGCAGTATTTT. The full variable domain, its missing parts supplied by reference TRBV5-1 and TRBJ2-3, is KAGVTQTPRYLIKTRGQQVTLSCSPISGHRSVSWYQQTPGQGLQFLFEYFSETQRNKGNFPGRFSGRQFSNSRSEMNVSTLELGDSALYLCASSSLPGLAGGTVADTQYFGPGTRLTVL.

The genes are TRBV28 and TRBJ2-5; TRBD2 matches at 8 bases. Germline V lookup: CDR1 MDHEN, CDR2 SYDVKM. V trimming: 4 bases; J trimming: 10 bases; junction bases outside the gene matches: 5. CDR3 length: 12 amino acids. The CDR3 nucleotides read TGTGCCAGCAGTTCGACTAGCGTGGACCAGTACTTC. Translating it yields CASSSTSVDQYF.

The chain recombines TRBV10-2 with TRBJ2-1; TRBD1 matches 8 bases. With V trimmed by 5 bases and J by 5 bases, 14 bases remained unmatched. In germline, CDR1 is WSHSY, CDR2 SAAADI. The CDR3 extends over 17 amino acids. CDR3 region: CASSQWTGSLFNNEQFF. CDR3 DNA: TGCGCCAGCAGTCAGTGGACAGGGAGTTTGTTTAACAATGAGCAGTTCTTC.